The rows below give T cell receptor beta chains drawn from one sample of a study of blood T cell repertoires in COVID-19. Generated by immunoSEQ multiplex PCR, the TCRdb table keeps only in-frame clones and is missing some. The repertoire holds about 230,000 clones, roughly 84% seen once, with about 1.5% in the top ten. The source material was peripheral blood. The receptor set was obtained from a woman aged 40 to 50 who had recovered from COVID-19. Both conserved end residues are part of each CDR3. The order of the fields is J gene, clone size, V gene, D gene, CDR3 length, CDR3 protein, CDR3 DNA. A D gene is named only where the DNA matches it firmly. Not all rows give a size; the values are once, few, many and, for expanded clones, a class.

j_call: TRBJ1-2; clone_size: NA; v_call: TRBV6-5; d_call: TRBD1; cdr3_length: 15; cdr3_aa: CASRNGDSPVYGYTF; cdr3_nt: TGTGCCAGCAGGAATGGGGACAGCCCAGTGTATGGCTACACCTTC
j_call: TRBJ2-5; clone_size: NA; v_call: TRBV6-5; d_call: NA; cdr3_length: 13; cdr3_aa: CASSPREQETQYF; cdr3_nt: TGTGCCAGCAGCCCCCGGGAGCAAGAGACCCAGTACTTC
j_call: TRBJ2-7; clone_size: once; v_call: TRBV6-5; d_call: TRBD1; cdr3_length: 16; cdr3_aa: CASSFGPGQGKYEQYF; cdr3_nt: TGTGCCAGCAGTTTCGGCCCGGGACAGGGGAAGTACGAGCAGTACTTC
j_call: TRBJ2-3; clone_size: NA; v_call: TRBV7-3; d_call: TRBD2; cdr3_length: 18; cdr3_aa: CASSLGAFGGGSTDTQYF; cdr3_nt: TGTGCCAGCAGCTTAGGGGCGTTCGGCGGGGGGAGTACAGATACGCAGTATTTT
j_call: TRBJ1-2; clone_size: NA; v_call: TRBV16; d_call: TRBD1; cdr3_length: 16; cdr3_aa: CASSQSSGQVPYGYTF; cdr3_nt: TGTGCCAGCAGCCAATCATCGGGACAGGTGCCCTATGGCTACACCTTC
j_call: TRBJ1-5; clone_size: NA; v_call: TRBV20-1; d_call: NA; cdr3_length: 11; cdr3_aa: CSARADQPQHF; cdr3_nt: TGCAGTGCTAGGGCCGATCAGCCCCAGCATTTT
j_call: TRBJ2-7; clone_size: once; v_call: TRBV5-6; d_call: NA; cdr3_length: 17; cdr3_aa: CASSLPLTGTPVYEQYF; cdr3_nt: TGTGCCAGCAGCTTGCCCTTGACAGGGACTCCGGTCTACGAGCAGTACTTC
j_call: TRBJ1-1; clone_size: NA; v_call: TRBV11-3; d_call: TRBD1; cdr3_length: 13; cdr3_aa: CASTKDRRGEAFF; cdr3_nt: TGTGCCAGCACCAAGGACAGGCGAGGGGAAGCTTTCTTT
j_call: TRBJ1-6; clone_size: NA; v_call: TRBV5-1; d_call: TRBD1; cdr3_length: 15; cdr3_aa: CASSLEQGAHSPLHF; cdr3_nt: TGCGCCAGCAGCTTGGAACAGGGGGCCCATTCACCCCTCCACTTT
j_call: TRBJ1-5; clone_size: NA; v_call: TRBV19; d_call: NA; cdr3_length: 15; cdr3_aa: CASSPLTGIGQPQHF; cdr3_nt: TGTGCCAGTAGCCCCCTTACAGGGATCGGGCAGCCCCAGCATTTT
j_call: TRBJ1-1; clone_size: NA; v_call: TRBV3-1/TRBV3-2; d_call: TRBD1; cdr3_length: 14; cdr3_aa: CASSHADRGGEAFF; cdr3_nt: TGTGCCAGCAGCCATGCGGACAGGGGGGGTGAAGCTTTCTTT
j_call: TRBJ1-1; clone_size: NA; v_call: TRBV7-2; d_call: NA; cdr3_length: 13; cdr3_aa: CASSFSGPTEAFF; cdr3_nt: TGTGCCAGCAGCTTTTCAGGGCCCACTGAAGCTTTCTTT
j_call: TRBJ2-2; clone_size: few; v_call: TRBV30; d_call: NA; cdr3_length: 15; cdr3_aa: CAWTKEGRATGELFF; cdr3_nt: TGTGCCTGGACCAAGGAGGGGCGGGCCACCGGGGAGCTGTTTTTT
j_call: TRBJ1-2; clone_size: NA; v_call: TRBV11-2; d_call: NA; cdr3_length: 14; cdr3_aa: CASSLGYDQGSDTF; cdr3_nt: TGTGCCAGCAGCTTAGGCTATGATCAGGGTTCGGACACCTTC
j_call: TRBJ2-1; clone_size: NA; v_call: TRBV10-3; d_call: TRBD2; cdr3_length: 19; cdr3_aa: CAISDGGLAGVSSYNEQFF; cdr3_nt: TGTGCCATCAGTGACGGGGGACTAGCGGGGGTTAGCTCCTACAATGAGCAGTTCTTC
j_call: TRBJ2-1; clone_size: NA; v_call: TRBV12-3/TRBV12-4; d_call: TRBD1; cdr3_length: 13; cdr3_aa: CASSGTGGNEQFF; cdr3_nt: TGTGCCAGCAGCGGGACAGGGGGCAATGAGCAGTTCTTC
j_call: TRBJ2-1; clone_size: NA; v_call: TRBV9; d_call: NA; cdr3_length: 16; cdr3_aa: CASSVRSGYTSNEQFF; cdr3_nt: TGTGCCAGCAGCGTAAGATCAGGTTATACTTCCAATGAGCAGTTCTTC